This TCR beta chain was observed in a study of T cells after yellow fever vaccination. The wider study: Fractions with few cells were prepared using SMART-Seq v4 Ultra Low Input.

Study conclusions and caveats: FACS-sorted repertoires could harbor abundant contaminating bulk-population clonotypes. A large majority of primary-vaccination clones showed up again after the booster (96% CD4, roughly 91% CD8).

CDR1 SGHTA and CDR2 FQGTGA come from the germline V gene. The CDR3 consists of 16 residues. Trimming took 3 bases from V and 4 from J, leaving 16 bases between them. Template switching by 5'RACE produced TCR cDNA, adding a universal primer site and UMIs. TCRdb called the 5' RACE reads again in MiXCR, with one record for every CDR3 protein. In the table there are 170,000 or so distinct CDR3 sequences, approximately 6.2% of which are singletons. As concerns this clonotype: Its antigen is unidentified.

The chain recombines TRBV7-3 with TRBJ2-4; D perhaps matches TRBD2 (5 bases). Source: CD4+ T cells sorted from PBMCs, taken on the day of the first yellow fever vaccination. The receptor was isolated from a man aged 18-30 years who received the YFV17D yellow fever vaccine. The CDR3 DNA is TGTGCCAGCAGCTTGGGCTCCGGGATGGGGAAAAACATTCAGTACTTC. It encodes CASSLGSGMGKNIQYF.